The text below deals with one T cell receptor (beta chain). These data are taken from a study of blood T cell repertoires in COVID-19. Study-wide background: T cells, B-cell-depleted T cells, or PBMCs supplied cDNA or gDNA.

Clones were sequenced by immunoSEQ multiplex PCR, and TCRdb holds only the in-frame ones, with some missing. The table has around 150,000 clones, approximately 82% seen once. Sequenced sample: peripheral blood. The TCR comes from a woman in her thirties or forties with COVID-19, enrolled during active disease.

The CDR3 loop is CASSPGTGWTETQYF. CDR3 DNA: TGCGCCAGCAGCCCCGGGACAGGGTGGACTGAGACCCAGTACTTC. This chain connects TRBV4-1 to TRBJ2-5, with 9 bases that match TRBD1. The CDR3 has 15 residues. J lost 5 bases, V lost 4 bases, and 8 bases had no gene match. Germline values: CDR1 MGHRA, CDR2 YSYEKL.